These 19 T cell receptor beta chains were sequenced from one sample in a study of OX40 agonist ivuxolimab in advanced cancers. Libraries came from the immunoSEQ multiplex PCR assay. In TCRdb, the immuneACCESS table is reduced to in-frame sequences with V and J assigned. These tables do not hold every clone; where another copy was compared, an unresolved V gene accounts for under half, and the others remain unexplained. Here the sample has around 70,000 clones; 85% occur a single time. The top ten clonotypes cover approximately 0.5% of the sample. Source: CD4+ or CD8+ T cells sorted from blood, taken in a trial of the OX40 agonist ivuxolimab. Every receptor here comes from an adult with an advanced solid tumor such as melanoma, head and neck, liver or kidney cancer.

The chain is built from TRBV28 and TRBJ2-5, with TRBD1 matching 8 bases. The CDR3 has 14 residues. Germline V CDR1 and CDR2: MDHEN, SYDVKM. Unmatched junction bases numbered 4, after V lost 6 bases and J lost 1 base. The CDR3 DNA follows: TGTGCCAGCAGCATGGACAGGGCCCAAGAGACCCAGTACTTC. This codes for CASSMDRAQETQYF. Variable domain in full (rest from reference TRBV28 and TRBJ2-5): DVKVTQSSRYLVKRTGEKVFLECVQDMDHENMFWYRQDPGLGLRLIYFSYDVKMKEKGDIPEGYSVSREKKERFSLILESASTNQTSMYLCASSMDRAQETQYFGPGTRLLVL.

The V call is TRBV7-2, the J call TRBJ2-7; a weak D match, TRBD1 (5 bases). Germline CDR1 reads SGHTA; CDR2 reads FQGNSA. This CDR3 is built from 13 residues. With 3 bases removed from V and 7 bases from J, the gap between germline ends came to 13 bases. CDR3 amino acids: CASSFLQGEEQYF. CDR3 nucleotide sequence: TGTGCCAGCAGCTTCCTCCAGGGTGAGGAGCAGTACTTC.

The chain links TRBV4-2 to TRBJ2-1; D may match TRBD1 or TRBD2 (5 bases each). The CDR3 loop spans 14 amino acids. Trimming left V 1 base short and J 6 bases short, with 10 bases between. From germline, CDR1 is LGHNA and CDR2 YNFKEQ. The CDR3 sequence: CASSQGGKFNEQFF. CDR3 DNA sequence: TGTGCCAGCAGCCAAGGGGGGAAGTTCAATGAGCAGTTCTTC.

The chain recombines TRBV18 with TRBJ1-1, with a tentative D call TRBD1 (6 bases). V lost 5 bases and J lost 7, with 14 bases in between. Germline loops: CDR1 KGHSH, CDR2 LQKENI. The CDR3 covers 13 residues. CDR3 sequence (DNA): TGTGCCAGCTCAGAGGGGGGGGCCAGTGAAGCTTTCTTT. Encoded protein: CASSEGGASEAFF. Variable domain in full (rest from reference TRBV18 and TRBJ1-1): NAGVMQNPRHLVRRRGQEARLRCSPMKGHSHVYWYRQLPEEGLKFMVYLQKENIIDESGMPKERFSAEFPKEGPSILRIQQVVRGDSAAYFCASSEGGASEAFFGQGTRLTVV.

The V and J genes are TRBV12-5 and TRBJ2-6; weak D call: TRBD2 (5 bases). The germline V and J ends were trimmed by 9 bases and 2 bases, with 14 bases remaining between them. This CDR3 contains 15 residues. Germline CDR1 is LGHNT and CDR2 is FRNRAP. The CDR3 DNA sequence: TGTGCTAGCGAGAGATTCGGGGCTGGGGCCAACGTCCTGACTTTC. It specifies CASERFGAGANVLTF. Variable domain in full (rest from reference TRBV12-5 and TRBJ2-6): DARVTQTPRHKVTEMGQEVTMRCQPILGHNTVFWYRQTMMQGLELLAYFRNRAPLDDSGMPKDRFSAEMPDATLATLKIQPSEPRDSAVYFCASERFGAGANVLTFGAGSRLTVL.

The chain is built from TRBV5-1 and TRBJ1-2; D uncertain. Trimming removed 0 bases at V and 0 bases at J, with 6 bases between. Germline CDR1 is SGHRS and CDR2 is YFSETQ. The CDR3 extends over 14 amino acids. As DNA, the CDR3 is TGCGCCAGCAGCTTGGAACGAGCTAACTATGGCTACACCTTC. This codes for CASSLERANYGYTF.

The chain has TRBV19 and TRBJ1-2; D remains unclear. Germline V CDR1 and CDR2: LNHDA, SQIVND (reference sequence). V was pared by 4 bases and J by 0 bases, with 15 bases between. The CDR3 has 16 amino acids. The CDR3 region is CASSTTGGRANYGYTF. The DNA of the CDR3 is TGTGCCAGTAGTACCACGGGCGGGAGAGCTAACTATGGCTACACCTTC.

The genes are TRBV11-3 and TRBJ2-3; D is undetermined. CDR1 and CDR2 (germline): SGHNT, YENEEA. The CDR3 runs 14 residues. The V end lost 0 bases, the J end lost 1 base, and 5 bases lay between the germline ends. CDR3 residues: CASSLEYGTDTQYF. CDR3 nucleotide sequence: TGTGCCAGCAGCTTAGAGTACGGCACAGATACGCAGTATTTT.

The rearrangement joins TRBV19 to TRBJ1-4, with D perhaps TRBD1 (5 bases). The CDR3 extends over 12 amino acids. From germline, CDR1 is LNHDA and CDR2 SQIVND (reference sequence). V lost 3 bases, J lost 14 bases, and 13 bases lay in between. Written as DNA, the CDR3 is TGTGCCAGTAGTATTCCCGGGGAGGGGCTGTTTTTT. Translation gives CASSIPGEGLFF.

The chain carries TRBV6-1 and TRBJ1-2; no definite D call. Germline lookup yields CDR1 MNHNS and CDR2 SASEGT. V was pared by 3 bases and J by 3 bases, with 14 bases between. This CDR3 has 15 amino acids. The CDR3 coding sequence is TGTGCCAGCAGTGAGCCAGGACGGAGCGACTATGGCTACACCTTC. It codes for CASSEPGRSDYGYTF.

CDR3 nucleotide sequence: TGTGCCAGCAGCTTATCGCACGCTCCGGGGGGTGAAGCTTTCTTT. This gives the protein CASSLSHAPGGEAFF. V is TRBV11-3 and J is TRBJ1-1; D may be TRBD1 (5 bases). Trimming left V 2 bases short and J 7 bases short, with 17 bases between. CDR1 and CDR2 from the germline V gene are SGHNT and YENEEA. The CDR3 consists of 15 residues.

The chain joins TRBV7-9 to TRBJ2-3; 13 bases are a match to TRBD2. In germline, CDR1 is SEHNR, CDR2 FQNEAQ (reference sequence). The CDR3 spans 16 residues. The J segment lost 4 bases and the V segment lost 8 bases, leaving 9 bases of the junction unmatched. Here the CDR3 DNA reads TGTGCCAGCGGCTCCGGGACTAGCGGGGAGGCAGATACGCAGTATTTT. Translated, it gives CASGSGTSGEADTQYF.

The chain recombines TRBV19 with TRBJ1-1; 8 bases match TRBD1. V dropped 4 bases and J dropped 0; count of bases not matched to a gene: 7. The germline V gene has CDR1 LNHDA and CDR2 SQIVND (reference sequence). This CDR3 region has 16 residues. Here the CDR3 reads CASSKTGALMNTEAFF. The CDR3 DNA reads TGTGCCAGTAGTAAGACAGGGGCGCTTATGAACACTGAAGCTTTCTTT.

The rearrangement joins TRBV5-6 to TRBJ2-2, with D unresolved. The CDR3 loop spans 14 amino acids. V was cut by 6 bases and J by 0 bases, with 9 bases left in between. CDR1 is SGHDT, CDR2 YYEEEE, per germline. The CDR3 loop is CASTRTANTGELFF. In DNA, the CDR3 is TGTGCCAGCACCCGGACCGCGAACACCGGGGAGCTGTTTTTT.

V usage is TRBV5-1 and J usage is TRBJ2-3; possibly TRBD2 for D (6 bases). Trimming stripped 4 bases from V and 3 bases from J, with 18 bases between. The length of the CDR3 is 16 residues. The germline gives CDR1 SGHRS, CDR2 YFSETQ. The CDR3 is CASSRGRLETTDTQYF. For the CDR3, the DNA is TGCGCCAGCAGCAGGGGCCGACTAGAAACGACAGATACGCAGTATTTT.

DNA of the CDR3: TGTGCCAGCATCGACACGGGAGGAGGAGAGACCCAGTACTTC. This codes for CASIDTGGGETQYF. The chain couples TRBV19 to TRBJ2-5, with 7 positions matching TRBD2. The CDR3 has 14 residues. V lost 9 bases to trimming and J lost 4 bases; unmatched junction nucleotides: 11. CDR1 and CDR2 from the germline V gene are LNHDA and SQIVND (reference sequence).

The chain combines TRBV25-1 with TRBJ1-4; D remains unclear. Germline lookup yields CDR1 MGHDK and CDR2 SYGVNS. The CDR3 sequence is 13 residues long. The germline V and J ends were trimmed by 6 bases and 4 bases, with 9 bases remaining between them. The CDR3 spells CASRGLGNEKLFF. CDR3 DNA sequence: TGTGCCAGCAGGGGGTTAGGTAATGAAAAACTGTTTTTT.

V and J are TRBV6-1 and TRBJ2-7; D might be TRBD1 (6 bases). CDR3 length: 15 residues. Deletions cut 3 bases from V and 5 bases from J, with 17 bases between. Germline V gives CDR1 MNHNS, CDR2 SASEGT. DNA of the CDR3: TGTGCCAGCAGTGAGTGGGGACAACCTTCTGACGAGCAGTACTTC. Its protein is CASSEWGQPSDEQYF.

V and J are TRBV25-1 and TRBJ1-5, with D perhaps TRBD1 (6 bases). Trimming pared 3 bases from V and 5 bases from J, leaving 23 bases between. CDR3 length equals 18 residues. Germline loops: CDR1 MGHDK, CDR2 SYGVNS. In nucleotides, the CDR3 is TGTGCCAGCAGTGATGAGCCGACTGAACAGGGTCTAGATCAGCCCCAGCATTTT. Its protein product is CASSDEPTEQGLDQPQHF.